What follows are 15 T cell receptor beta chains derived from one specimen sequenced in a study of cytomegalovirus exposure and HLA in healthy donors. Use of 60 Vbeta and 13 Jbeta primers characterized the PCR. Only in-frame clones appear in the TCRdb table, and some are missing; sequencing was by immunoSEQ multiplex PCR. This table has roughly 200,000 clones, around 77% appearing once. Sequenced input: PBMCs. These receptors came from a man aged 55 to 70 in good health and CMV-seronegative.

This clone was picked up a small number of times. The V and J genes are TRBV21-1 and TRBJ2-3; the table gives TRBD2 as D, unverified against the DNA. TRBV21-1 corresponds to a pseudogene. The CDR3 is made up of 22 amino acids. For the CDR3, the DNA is TGTGCCAGCAGCAAAGCGCAGTTATCCGGGAGGTCTCTCAGGGTTCTCACAGATACGCAGTATTTT. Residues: CASSKAQLSGRSLRVLTDTQYF.

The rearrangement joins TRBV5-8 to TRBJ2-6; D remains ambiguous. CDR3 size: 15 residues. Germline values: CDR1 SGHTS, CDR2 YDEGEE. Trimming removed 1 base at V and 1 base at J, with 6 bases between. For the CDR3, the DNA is TGTGCCAGCAGCTTGTACCGGTCTGGGGCCAACGTCCTGACTTTC. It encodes CASSLYRSGANVLTF.

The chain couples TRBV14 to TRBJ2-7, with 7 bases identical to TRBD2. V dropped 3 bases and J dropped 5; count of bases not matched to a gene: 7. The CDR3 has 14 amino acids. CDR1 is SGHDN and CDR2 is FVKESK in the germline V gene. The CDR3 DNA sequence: TGTGCCAGCAGCCAGTGGGCGGGAGACCACGAGCAGTACTTC. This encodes CASSQWAGDHEQYF.

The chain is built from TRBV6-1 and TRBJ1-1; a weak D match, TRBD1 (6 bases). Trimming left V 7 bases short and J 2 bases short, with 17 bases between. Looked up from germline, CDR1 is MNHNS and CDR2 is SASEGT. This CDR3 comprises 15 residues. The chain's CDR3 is CASTDPGQINTEAFF. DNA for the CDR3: TGTGCCAGCACTGACCCCGGACAGATTAACACTGAAGCTTTCTTT.

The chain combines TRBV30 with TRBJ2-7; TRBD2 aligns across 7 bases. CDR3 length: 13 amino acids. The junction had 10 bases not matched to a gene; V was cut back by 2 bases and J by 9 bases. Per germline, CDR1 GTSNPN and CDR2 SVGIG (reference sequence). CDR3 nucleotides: TGTGCCTGGAGTCCTGTACTGGGGGGGTTGCAGTACTTC. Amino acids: CAWSPVLGGLQYF.

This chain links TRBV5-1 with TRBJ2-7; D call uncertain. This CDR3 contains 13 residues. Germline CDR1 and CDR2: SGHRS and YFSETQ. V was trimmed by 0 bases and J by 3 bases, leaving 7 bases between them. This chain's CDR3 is CASSLGRNYEQYF. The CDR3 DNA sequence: TGCGCCAGCAGCTTGGGGCGGAACTACGAGCAGTACTTC.

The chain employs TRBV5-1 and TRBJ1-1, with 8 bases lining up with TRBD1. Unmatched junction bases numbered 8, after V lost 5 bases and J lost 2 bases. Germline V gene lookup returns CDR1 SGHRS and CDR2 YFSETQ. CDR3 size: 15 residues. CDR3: CASRRLQGGNTEAFF. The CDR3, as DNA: TGCGCCAGCAGACGTTTACAGGGGGGTAACACTGAAGCTTTCTTT.

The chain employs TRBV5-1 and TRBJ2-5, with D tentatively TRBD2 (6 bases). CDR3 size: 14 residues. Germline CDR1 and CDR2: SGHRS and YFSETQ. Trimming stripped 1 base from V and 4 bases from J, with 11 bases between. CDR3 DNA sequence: TGCGCCAGCAGCTTGACGGAGGGGTTAGAGACCCAGTACTTC. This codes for CASSLTEGLETQYF.

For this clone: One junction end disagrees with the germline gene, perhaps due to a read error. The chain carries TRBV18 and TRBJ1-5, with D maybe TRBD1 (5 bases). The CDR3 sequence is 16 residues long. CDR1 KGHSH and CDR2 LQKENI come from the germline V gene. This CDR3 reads CASSPLGRYSNQPQHF. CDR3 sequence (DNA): TGTGCCAGCTCTCCACTGGGGCGGTATAGCAATCAGCCCCAGCATTTT.

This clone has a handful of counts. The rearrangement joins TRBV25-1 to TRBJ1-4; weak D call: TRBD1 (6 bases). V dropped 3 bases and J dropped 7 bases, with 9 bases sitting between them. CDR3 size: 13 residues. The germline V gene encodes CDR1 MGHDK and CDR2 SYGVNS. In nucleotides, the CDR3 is TGTGCCAGCAGTGACAGGGGCCGTGAAAAACTGTTTTTT. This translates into CASSDRGREKLFF.

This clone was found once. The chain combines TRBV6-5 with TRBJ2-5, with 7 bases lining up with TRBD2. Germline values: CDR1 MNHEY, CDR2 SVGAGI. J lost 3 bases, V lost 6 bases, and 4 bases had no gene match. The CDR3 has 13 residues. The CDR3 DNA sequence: TGTGCCAGCAGCCTAAGCGGGAAAGAGACCCAGTACTTC. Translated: CASSLSGKETQYF.

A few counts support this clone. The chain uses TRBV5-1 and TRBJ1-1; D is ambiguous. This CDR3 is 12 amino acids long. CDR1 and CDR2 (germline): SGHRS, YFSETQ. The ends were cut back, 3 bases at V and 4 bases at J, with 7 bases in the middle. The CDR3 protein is CASSSFSTEAFF. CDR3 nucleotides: TGCGCCAGCAGCTCCTTCAGCACTGAAGCTTTCTTT.

DNA of the CDR3: TGTGCCAGCAACACCAGATCGGGACACCCAAACACCGGGGAGCTGTTTTTT. This gives the protein CASNTRSGHPNTGELFF. This chain links TRBV9 with TRBJ2-2, with D possibly TRBD1 on 6 matching bases. Germline CDR1 SGDLS, CDR2 YYNGEE. The CDR3 runs to 17 residues. V dropped 6 bases and J dropped 2 bases, with 20 bases sitting between them.

The CDR3 DNA is TGCAGCGTTGAGGGCCCGATTAGCACAGATACGCAGTATTTT. This translates into CSVEGPISTDTQYF. The genes are TRBV29-1 and TRBJ2-3; D remains ambiguous. V was pared by 3 bases and J by 0 bases, with 10 bases between. This CDR3 spans 14 amino acids. The germline gives CDR1 SQVTM, CDR2 ANQGSEA.

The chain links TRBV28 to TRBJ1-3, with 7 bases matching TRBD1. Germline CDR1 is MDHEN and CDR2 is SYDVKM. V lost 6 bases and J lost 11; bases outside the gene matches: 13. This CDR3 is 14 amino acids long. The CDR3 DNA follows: TGTGCCAGCAGGTACCCGGGACAGCGATTCGCCATATATTTT. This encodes CASRYPGQRFAIYF.